One and the same sample provided the 3 T cell receptor beta chains below, sequenced in a study of shared clonotypes between healthy human individuals. Clones were sequenced by immunoSEQ multiplex PCR, and TCRdb holds only the in-frame ones, with some missing. This table has around 2,000,000 clones, about 95% appearing once. In the naive CD8 group, cells lacked CD45RO and were positively selected for CCR7, so terminally differentiated effector memory CD45RA+ cells were left out. Sequencing was carried out using naive CD8+ T cells sorted from blood. The receptors shown here come from a man aged 18 to 30 in good health.

V gene TRBV13 combines with J gene TRBJ2-3; D not resolved. There are 12 residues in the CDR3. The V and J ends lost 6 bases and 5 bases respectively, with 9 bases between them. CDR1 and CDR2 (germline): PRHDT, FYEKMQ (reference sequence). CDR3 sequence reads: CASRPGGDTQYF. CDR3 bases: TGTGCCAGCAGACCAGGTGGAGATACGCAGTATTTT.

The chain combines TRBV7-9 with TRBJ1-6, with D uncertain. In germline, CDR1 is SEHNR, CDR2 FQNEAQ (reference sequence). This CDR3 region has 14 residues. V was shortened by 3 bases and J by 9 bases, with 12 bases between the two germline ends. CDR3 DNA sequence: TGTGCCAGCAGCTTGGAGGGAGGAGGTTCACCCCTCCACTTT. Its protein is CASSLEGGGSPLHF.

The chain is built from TRBV7-9 and TRBJ2-3; D unresolved. Germline lookup yields CDR1 SEHNR and CDR2 FQNEAQ (reference sequence). V was clipped by 3 bases and J by 2 bases, with 6 bases between them. This CDR3 region has 13 residues. DNA for the CDR3: TGTGCCAGCAGCTTGCTATTCACAGATACGCAGTATTTT. It translates to CASSLLFTDTQYF.